This TCR beta chain was retrieved from a study of T cells in Graves' hyperthyroidism and ophthalmopathy. TCR beta CDR3 sequences were amplified from RNA transcripts. The HTBI primer set was used in a first-round RT-PCR of the TCR CDR3. TCRdb passed the multiplex PCR reads through MiXCR, listing each CDR3 protein once. Of just under 750,000 distinct CDR3 sequences detected, approximately 40% appear once; the ten largest clones hold around 29%. This clonotype was observed many times. This sequence was found in a woman between 40 and 55 years old with Graves' hyperthyroidism. The sequenced sample consisted of blood.

CDR3 region: CASSLSAAGAHGNTIYF. CDR3 nucleotides: TGTGCCAGCAGCTTATCCGCGGCGGGGGCTCACGGAAACACCATATATTTT. The chain combines TRBV7-9 with TRBJ1-3; TRBD1 might be the D (6 bases). From germline, CDR1 is SEHNR and CDR2 FQNEAQ (reference sequence). Trimming took 2 bases from V and 4 from J, leaving 18 bases between them. The CDR3 is 17 amino acids.